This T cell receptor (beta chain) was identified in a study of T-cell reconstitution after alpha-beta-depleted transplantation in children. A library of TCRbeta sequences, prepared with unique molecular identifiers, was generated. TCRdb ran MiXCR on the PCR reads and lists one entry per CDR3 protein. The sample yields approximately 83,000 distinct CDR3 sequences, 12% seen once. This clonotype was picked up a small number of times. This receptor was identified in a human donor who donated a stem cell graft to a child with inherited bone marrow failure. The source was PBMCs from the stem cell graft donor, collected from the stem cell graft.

In DNA form, the CDR3 reads TGTGCCAGCAGCAGGACTAGCGATGACGGGGAGCTGTTTTTT. Protein sequence: CASSRTSDDGELFF. V is TRBV7-6 and J is TRBJ2-2; 9 positions match TRBD2. This CDR3 region has 14 residues. The germline V gene encodes CDR1 SGHVS and CDR2 FNYEAQ. V gave up 5 bases and J gave up 7 bases; unmatched junction bases: 5.